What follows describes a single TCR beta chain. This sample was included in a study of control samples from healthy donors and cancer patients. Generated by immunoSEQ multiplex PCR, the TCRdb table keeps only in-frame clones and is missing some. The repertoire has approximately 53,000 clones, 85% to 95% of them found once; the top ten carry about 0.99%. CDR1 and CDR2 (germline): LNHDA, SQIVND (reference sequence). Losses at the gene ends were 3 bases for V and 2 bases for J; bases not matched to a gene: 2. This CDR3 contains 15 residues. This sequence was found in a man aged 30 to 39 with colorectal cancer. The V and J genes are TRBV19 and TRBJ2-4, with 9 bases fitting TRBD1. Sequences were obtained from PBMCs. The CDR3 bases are TGTGCCAGTAGTATGACAGGGGGTTCCAAAAACATTCAGTACTTC. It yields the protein CASSMTGGSKNIQYF.